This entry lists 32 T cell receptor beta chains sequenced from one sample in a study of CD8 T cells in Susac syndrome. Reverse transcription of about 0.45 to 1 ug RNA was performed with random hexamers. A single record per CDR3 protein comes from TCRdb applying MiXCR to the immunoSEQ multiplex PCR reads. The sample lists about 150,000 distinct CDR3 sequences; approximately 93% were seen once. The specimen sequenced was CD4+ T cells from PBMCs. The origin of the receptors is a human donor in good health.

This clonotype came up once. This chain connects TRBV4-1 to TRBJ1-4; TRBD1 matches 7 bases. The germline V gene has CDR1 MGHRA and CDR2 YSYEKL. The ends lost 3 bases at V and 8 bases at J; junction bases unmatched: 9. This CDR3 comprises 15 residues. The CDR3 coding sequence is TGCGCCAGCAGCCATTCGACAGGGCAGAGGGAAAAACTGTTTTTT. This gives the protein CASSHSTGQREKLFF.

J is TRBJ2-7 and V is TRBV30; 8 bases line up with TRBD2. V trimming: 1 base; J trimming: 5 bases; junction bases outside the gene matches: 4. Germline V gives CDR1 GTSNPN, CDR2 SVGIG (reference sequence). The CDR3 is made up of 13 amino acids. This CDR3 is CAWSGLASNEQYF. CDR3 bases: TGTGCCTGGAGTGGACTAGCGTCTAACGAGCAGTACTTC.

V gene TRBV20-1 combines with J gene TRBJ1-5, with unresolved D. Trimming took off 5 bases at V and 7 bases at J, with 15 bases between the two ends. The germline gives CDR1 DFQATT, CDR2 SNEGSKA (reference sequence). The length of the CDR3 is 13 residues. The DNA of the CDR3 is TGCAGTGCTCGACACGTCCGGGAGCAGCCCCAGCATTTT. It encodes CSARHVREQPQHF.

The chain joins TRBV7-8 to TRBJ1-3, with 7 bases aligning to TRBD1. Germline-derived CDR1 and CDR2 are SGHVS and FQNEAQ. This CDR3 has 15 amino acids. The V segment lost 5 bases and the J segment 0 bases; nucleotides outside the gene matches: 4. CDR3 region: CASSRGQRSGNTIYF. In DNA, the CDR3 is TGTGCCAGCAGCCGGGGACAGCGCTCTGGAAACACCATATATTTT.

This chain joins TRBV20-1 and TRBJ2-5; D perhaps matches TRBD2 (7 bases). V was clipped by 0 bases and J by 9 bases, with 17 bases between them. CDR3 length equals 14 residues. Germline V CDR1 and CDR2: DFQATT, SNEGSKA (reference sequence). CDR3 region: CSARESTGRASQYF. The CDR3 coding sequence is TGCAGTGCTAGAGAGAGCACAGGGAGGGCTTCCCAGTACTTC.

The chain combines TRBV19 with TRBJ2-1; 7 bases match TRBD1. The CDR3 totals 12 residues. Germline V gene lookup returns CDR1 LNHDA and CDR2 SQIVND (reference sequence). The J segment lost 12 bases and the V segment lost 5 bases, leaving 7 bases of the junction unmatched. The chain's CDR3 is CASSSRTGRQFF. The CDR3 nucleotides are TGTGCCAGTAGTTCACGGACAGGTCGGCAGTTCTTC.

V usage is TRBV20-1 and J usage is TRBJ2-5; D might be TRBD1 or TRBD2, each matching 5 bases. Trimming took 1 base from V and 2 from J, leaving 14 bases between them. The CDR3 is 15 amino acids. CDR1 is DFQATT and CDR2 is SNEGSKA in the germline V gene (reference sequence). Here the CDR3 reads CSARVGTVLQETQYF. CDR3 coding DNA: TGCAGTGCTAGAGTCGGGACCGTTCTGCAAGAGACCCAGTACTTC.

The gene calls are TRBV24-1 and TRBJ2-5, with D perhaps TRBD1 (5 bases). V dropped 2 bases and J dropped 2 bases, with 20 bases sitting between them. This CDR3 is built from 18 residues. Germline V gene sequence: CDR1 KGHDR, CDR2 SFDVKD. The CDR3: CATSDSSRRQRYQETQYF. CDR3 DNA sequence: TGTGCCACCAGTGATTCAAGTCGTAGACAGAGGTATCAAGAGACCCAGTACTTC.

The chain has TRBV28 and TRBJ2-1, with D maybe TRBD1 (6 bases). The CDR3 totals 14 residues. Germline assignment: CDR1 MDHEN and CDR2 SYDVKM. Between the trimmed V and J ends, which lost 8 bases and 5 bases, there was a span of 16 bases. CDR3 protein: CASGLYRANNEQFF. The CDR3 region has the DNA TGTGCCAGCGGGCTCTACAGGGCAAACAATGAGCAGTTCTTC. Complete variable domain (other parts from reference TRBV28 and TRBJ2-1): DVKVTQSSRYLVKRTGEKVFLECVQDMDHENMFWYRQDPGLGLRLIYFSYDVKMKEKGDIPEGYSVSREKKERFSLILESASTNQTSMYLCASGLYRANNEQFFGPGTRLTVL.

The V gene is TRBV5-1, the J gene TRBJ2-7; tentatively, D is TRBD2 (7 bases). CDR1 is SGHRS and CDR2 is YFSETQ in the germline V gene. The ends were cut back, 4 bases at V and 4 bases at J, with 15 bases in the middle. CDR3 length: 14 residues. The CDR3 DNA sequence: TGCGCCAGCAGCCTGGGGGGGGCGAATTACGAGCAGTACTTC. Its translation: CASSLGGANYEQYF.

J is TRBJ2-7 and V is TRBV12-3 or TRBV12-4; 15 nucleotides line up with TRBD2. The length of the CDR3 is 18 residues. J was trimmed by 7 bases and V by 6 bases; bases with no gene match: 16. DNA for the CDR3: TGTGCCAGCAGCCCCGGGACTAGCGGGAGGAGTTTTGCTGAAGAGCAGTACTTC. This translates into CASSPGTSGRSFAEEQYF.

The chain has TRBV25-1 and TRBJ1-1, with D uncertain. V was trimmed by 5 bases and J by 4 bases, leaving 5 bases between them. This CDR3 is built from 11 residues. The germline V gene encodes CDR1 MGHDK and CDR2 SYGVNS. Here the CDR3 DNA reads TGTGCCAGCAGTAGGAGCACTGAAGCTTTCTTT. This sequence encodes CASSRSTEAFF. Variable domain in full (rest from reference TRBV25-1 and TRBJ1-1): EADIYQTPRYLVIGTGKKITLECSQTMGHDKMYWYQQDPGMELHLIHYSYGVNSTEKGDLSSESTVSRIRTEHFPLTLESARPSHTSQYLCASSRSTEAFFGQGTRLTVV.

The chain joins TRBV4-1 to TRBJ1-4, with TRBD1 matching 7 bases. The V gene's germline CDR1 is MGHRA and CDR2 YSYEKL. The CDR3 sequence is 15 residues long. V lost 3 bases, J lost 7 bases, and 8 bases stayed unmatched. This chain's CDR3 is CASSQPDRVGEKLFF. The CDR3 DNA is TGCGCCAGCAGCCAGCCCGACAGGGTTGGTGAAAAACTGTTTTTT.

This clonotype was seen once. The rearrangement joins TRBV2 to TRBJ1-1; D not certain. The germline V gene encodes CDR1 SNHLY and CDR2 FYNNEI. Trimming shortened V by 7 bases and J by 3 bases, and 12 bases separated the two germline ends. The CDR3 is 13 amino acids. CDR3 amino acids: CASIPDGDTEAFF. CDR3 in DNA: TGTGCCAGCATCCCCGACGGAGACACTGAAGCTTTCTTT.

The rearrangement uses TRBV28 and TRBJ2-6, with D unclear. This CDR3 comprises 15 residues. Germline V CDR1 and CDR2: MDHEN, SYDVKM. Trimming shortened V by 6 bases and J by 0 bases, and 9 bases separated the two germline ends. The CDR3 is CASSQRRSGANVLTF. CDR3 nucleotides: TGTGCCAGCAGCCAACGCCGCTCTGGGGCCAACGTCCTGACTTTC.

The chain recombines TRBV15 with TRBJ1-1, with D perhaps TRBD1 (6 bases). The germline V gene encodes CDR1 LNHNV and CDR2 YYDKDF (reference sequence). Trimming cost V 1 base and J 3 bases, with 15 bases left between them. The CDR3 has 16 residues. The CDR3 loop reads CATSRAPESGDTEAFF. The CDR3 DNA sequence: TGTGCCACCAGCAGAGCCCCTGAGTCAGGGGACACTGAAGCTTTCTTT.

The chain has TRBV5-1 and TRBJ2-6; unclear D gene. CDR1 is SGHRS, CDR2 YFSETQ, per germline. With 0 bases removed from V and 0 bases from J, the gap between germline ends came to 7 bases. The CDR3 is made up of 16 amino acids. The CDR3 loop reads CASSLDGLSGANVLTF. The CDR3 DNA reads TGCGCCAGCAGCTTGGATGGGCTCTCTGGGGCCAACGTCCTGACTTTC.

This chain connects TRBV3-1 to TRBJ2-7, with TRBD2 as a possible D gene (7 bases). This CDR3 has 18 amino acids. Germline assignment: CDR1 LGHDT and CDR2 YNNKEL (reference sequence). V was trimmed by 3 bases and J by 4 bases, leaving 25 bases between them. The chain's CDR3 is CASSHPRSGGRHPYEQYF. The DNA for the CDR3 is TGTGCCAGCAGCCATCCCCGGTCGGGGGGCAGACATCCTTACGAGCAGTACTTC.

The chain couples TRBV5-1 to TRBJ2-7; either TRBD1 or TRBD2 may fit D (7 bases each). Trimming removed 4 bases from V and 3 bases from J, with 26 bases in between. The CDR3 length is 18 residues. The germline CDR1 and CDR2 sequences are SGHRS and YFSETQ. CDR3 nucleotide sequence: TGCGCCAGCAGCAAAACAACCGGGACAGCGGGACTGGTCTACGAGCAGTACTTC. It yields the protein CASSKTTGTAGLVYEQYF.

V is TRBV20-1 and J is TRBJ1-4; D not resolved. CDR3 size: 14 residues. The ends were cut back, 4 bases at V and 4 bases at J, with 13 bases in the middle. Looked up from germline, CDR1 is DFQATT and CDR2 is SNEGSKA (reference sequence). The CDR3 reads CSAKVGSGNEKLFF. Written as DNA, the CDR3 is TGCAGTGCTAAGGTTGGCAGCGGTAATGAAAAACTGTTTTTT.

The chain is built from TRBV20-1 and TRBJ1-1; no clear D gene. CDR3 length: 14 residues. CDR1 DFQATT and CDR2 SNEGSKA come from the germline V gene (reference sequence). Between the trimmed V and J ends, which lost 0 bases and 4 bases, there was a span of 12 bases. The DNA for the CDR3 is TGCAGTGCTAGAGATGTTACCTACAGCACTGAAGCTTTCTTT. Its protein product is CSARDVTYSTEAFF.

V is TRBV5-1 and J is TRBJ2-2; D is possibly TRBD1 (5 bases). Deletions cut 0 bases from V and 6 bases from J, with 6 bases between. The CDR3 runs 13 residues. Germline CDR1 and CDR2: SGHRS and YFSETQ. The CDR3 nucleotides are TGCGCCAGCAGCTTGGAAGGGGCCGGGGAGCTGTTTTTT. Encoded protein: CASSLEGAGELFF.

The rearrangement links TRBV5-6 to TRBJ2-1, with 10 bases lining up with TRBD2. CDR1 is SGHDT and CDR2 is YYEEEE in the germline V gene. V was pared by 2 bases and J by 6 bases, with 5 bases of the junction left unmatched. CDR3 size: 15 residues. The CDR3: CASSFDTSGINEQFF. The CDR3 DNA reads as TGTGCCAGCAGCTTTGATACTAGCGGGATCAATGAGCAGTTCTTC.

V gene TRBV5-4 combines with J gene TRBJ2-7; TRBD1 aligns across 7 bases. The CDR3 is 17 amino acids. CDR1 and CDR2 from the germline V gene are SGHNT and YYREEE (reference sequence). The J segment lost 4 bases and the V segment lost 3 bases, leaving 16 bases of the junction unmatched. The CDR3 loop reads CASSSNLAGTVIYEQYF. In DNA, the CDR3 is TGTGCCAGCAGCTCGAACTTAGCCGGGACAGTGATATACGAGCAGTACTTC.

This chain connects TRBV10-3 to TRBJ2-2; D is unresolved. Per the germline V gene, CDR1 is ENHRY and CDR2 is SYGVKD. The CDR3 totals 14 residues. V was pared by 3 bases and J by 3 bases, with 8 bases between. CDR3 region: CAISDTAHTGELFF. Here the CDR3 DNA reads TGTGCCATCAGTGATACAGCCCACACCGGGGAGCTGTTTTTT.

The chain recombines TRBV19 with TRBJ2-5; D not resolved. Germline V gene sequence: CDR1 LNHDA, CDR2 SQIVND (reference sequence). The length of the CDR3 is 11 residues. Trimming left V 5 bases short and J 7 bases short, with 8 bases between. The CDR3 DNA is TGTGCCAGTAGTTACGGCTGGACCCAGTACTTC. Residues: CASSYGWTQYF.

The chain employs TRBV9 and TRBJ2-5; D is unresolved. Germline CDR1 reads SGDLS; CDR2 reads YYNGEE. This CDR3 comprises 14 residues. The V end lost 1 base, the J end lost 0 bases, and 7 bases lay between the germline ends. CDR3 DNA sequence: TGTGCCAGCAGCGTAACAGACGACCAAGAGACCCAGTACTTC. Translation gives CASSVTDDQETQYF.

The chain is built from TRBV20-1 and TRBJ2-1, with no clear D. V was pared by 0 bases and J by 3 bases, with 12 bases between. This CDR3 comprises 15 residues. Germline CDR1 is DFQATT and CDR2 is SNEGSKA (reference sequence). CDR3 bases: TGCAGTGCTAGAGAAGGCCCTACACTCTACAATGAGCAGTTCTTC. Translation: CSAREGPTLYNEQFF.

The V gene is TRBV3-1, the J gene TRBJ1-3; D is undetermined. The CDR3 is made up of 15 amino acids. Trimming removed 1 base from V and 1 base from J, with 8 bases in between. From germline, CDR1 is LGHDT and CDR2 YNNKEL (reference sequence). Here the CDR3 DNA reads TGTGCCAGCAGCCAAGCGATGAGTTCTGGAAACACCATATATTTT. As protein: CASSQAMSSGNTIYF.

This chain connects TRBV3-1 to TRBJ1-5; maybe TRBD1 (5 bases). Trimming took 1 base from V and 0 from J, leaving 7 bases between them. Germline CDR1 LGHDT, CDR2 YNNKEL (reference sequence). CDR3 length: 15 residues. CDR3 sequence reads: CASSQGQYSNQPQHF. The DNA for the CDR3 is TGTGCCAGCAGCCAAGGACAGTATAGCAATCAGCCCCAGCATTTT.

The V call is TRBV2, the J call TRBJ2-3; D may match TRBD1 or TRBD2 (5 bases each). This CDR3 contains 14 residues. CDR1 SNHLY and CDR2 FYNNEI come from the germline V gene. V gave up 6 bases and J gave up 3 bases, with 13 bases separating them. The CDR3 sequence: CASRARGATDTQYF. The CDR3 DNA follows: TGTGCCAGCAGGGCACGAGGGGCAACAGATACGCAGTATTTT.

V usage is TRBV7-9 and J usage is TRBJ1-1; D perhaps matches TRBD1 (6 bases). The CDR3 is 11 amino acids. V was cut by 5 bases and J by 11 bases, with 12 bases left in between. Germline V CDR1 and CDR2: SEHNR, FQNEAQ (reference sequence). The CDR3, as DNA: TGTGCCAGCAGCGGTGGACAGTGGGCTTTCTTT. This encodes CASSGGQWAFF. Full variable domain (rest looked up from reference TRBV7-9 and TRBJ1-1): DTGVSQNPRHKITKRGQNVTFRCDPISEHNRLYWYRQTLGQGPEFLTYFQNEAQLEKSRLLSDRFSAERPKGSFSTLEIQRTEQGDSAMYLCASSGGQWAFFGQGTRLTVV.